This TCR beta chain was profiled in a study of cytomegalovirus exposure and HLA in healthy donors. General study results and limits: Previous analysis showed most TCR beta V segments were productive about 87% or about 30% of the time. An analysis was carried out at a later point. It showed that HLA-associated TCR beta chains were more clonally expanded than equally common non-associated chains. A later examination showed that TCR association rates differed by HLA locus, with DRB1 most and HLA-C fewest.

This CDR3 has 15 residues. Germline V lookup: CDR1 KGHSY, CDR2 FQNENV. The V and J ends lost 0 bases and 1 base respectively, with 7 bases between them. Sampled while nominally healthy, donors likely had unrecorded immune exposures. About this clone: Its antigen is currently unknown.

The PCR employed 60 Vbeta primers together with 13 Jbeta primers. TCRdb's copy holds only in-frame clones and misses some; the assay was immunoSEQ multiplex PCR. The data show around 130,000 clones, around 77% seen once. This receptor was identified in an older woman in good health and CMV-seronegative. Sequencing was done on a sample of PBMCs. This chain joins TRBV16 and TRBJ1-5; D gene ambiguous. CDR3 sequence (DNA): TGTGCCAGCAGCCAATCTAGCCACAGCAATCAGCCCCAGCATTTT. The encoded protein is CASSQSSHSNQPQHF.